These T cell receptor beta chains were read from a single sample in a study of radiation and T cells in renal cell carcinoma. The method was immunoSEQ multiplex PCR; TCRdb's version includes in-frame clones alone and lacks a portion of them. Counted here are fewer than 30,000 clones, approximately 81% occurring once; the ten biggest clones make up about 33%. Sequencing used blood, obtained from a patient whose treatment included radiotherapy and nephrectomy. The receptors were gathered from a man in his 60s with renal cell carcinoma. Both conserved end residues are part of each CDR3. A D gene is named only where the DNA matches it firmly. The size of a clone is reported for some rows only, either as once, few or many, or as a class for expanded clones.

TRBV5-6	NA	TRBD2	TRBJ2-3	TGTGCCAGCAGCTTGGGGGACTACACAGATACGCAGTATTTT	CASSLGDYTDTQYF
TRBV5-6	NA	NA	TRBJ1-1	TGTGCCAGCAGCTGGGGCTTGGACACTGAAGCTTTCTTT	CASSWGLDTEAFF
TRBV19	NA	TRBD2	TRBJ2-1	TGTGCCAGTAGTATGTCACTAGCGGGAGGGCCTCTTGAGCAGTTCTTC	CASSMSLAGGPLEQFF
TRBV30	NA	TRBD2	TRBJ2-1	TGTGCCTTAAAATTAGCGGGAGGGCCAGACAATGAGCAGTTCTTC	CALKLAGGPDNEQFF
TRBV5-1	NA	TRBD1	TRBJ1-1	TGCGCCAGCAGCCTCCAGGGGGCGGACACTGAAGCTTTCTTT	CASSLQGADTEAFF
TRBV28	NA	NA	TRBJ1-3	TGTGCCAGCAGTTTAGCCATAAACCTCCTCAGCGGGCAGAACACCATATATTTT	CASSLAINLLSGQNTIYF
TRBV5-1	NA	TRBD2	TRBJ2-5	TGCGCCAGCAGCTTGGGACACAGCGGGGTGAGTGAGCAGTACTTC	CASSLGHSGVSEQYF
TRBV5-6	few	NA	TRBJ1-1	TGTGCCAGCAGCCGGGGCGGGAACACTGAAGCTTTCTTT	CASSRGGNTEAFF
TRBV29-1	NA	TRBD2	TRBJ2-1	TGCAGCCTCGAGCTACTAGCGGGCTACAATGAGCAGTTCTTC	CSLELLAGYNEQFF
TRBV6-5	NA	TRBD1	TRBJ1-1	TGTGCCAGCAGTTACCGACAGGGCACTGAAGCTTTCTTT	CASSYRQGTEAFF
TRBV19	few	NA	TRBJ2-7	TGTGCCAGTAGTATCCAGGGGCCCTACGAGCAGTACTTC	CASSIQGPYEQYF
TRBV5-1	NA	TRBD1	TRBJ2-5	TGCGCCAGCAGCTTGGGAGACAGGGACCAAGAGACCCAGTACTTC	CASSLGDRDQETQYF
TRBV14	NA	NA	TRBJ2-7	TGTGCCAGCAGCCCGAGACAGGTTACCGACGAGCAGTACTTC	CASSPRQVTDEQYF
TRBV19	NA	NA	TRBJ1-6	TGTGCCAGTAGTATCCCGAGGGGGGGCCAAAATTCACCCCTCCACTTT	CASSIPRGGQNSPLHF
TRBV5-1	NA	NA	TRBJ2-7	TGCGCCAGCAGCCCCGATCCGAGCTCCTACGAGCAGTACTTC	CASSPDPSSYEQYF
TRBV7-2	NA	NA	TRBJ2-5	TGTGCCAGCAGCTTTACAGGGAGGGGGGAGACCCAGTACTTC	CASSFTGRGETQYF